The table lists the clone carrying this TCR beta chain with a few counts. Method: immunoSEQ multiplex PCR; TCRdb's copy keeps in-frame clones and lacks some. The sample shows about 370,000 clones, more than 70% of them seen only once. The data stem from a study of blood T cell repertoires in COVID-19. Study summary: The origin of the acute and convalescent COVID-19 samples was the United States, Italy and Spain. The cDNA or gDNA used as material had been derived from T cells, B-cell-depleted T cells, or PBMCs.

Seattle's enrolled individuals joined amid active infection and were then monitored longitudinally. Sequencing was carried out using peripheral blood. This sequence originates from a woman aged 25 to 39 with COVID-19, enrolled during active disease.

The CDR3 DNA sequence: TGCGCCAGCAGCTTGGGCCGGGGGAGCACTGAAGCTTTCTTT. Protein: CASSLGRGSTEAFF. The chain links TRBV5-1 to TRBJ1-1; tentatively, D is TRBD1 (5 bases). Trimming pared 0 bases from V and 4 bases from J, leaving 10 bases between. Looked up from germline, CDR1 is SGHRS and CDR2 is YFSETQ. The length of the CDR3 is 14 residues.